This T cell receptor beta chain was found in a study of identifying expanded T cells in peripheral blood. Study-level findings and limits: Clone count variance between roughly 2-week samples rose with total template count. Technical replicates showed roughly 1.2 changed clones; approximately 2 weeks about 16.4; four weeks 19.

The CDR3 consists of 16 residues. The V end lost 4 bases, the J end lost 5 bases, and 18 bases lay between the germline ends. Germline CDR1 MGHRA, CDR2 YSYEKL. Sequencing was performed with immunoSEQ multiplex PCR; in TCRdb, only in-frame clones are kept and a portion is missing. The table shows under 95,000 clones, with roughly 90% occurring only once. Regarding this clone: What it recognizes is unknown.

Collection occurred without any documented infections or immune events in donors. The receptor comes from a person aged 18 to 75 in good health. The sequenced sample was blood. The J gene is TRBJ1-5, the V gene TRBV4-1; D possibly corresponds to TRBD1 (5 bases). The CDR3, as DNA: TGCGCCAGCAGCCCTACCACGGGACGACGAGATCAGCCCCAGCATTTT. It is translated as CASSPTTGRRDQPQHF.